These 14 T cell receptor beta chains were all obtained from the same sample, sequenced in a study of blood T cell repertoires in COVID-19. Sequencing was performed with immunoSEQ multiplex PCR; in TCRdb, only in-frame clones are kept and a portion is missing. The data hold some 490,000 clones, with more than 85% observed a single time. The sequencing input was PBMCs or T cells enriched from blood (not recorded which). Source of these receptors: an older woman who had recovered from COVID-19.

This rearrangement joins TRBV19 to TRBJ2-3, with 12 bases lining up with TRBD2. Unmatched junction bases numbered 12, after V lost 3 bases and J lost 8 bases. Germline CDR1 and CDR2: LNHDA and SQIVND (reference sequence). The CDR3 runs to 17 residues. The CDR3 DNA follows: TGTGCCAGTAGTATCTATGGACTAGCGGGGATCCCTGGTACGCAGTATTTT. It yields the protein CASSIYGLAGIPGTQYF.

This rearrangement joins TRBV6-6 to TRBJ1-3, with TRBD1 matching over 9 bases. After removal of 4 bases from V and 0 bases from J, the junction contained 1 base not matched to a gene. The CDR3 has 15 amino acids. Per the germline V gene, CDR1 is MNHNY and CDR2 is SVGAGI (reference sequence). The CDR3, as DNA: TGTGCCAGCAGTTGGACAGGGGTCTCTGGAAACACCATATATTTT. It encodes CASSWTGVSGNTIYF.

This rearrangement joins TRBV5-1 to TRBJ1-1, with 7 bases that match TRBD1. J lost 1 base, V lost 3 bases, and 6 bases had no gene match. The CDR3 is 15 amino acids. CDR1 is SGHRS and CDR2 is YFSETQ in the germline V gene. The CDR3 reads CASSSQGVGNTEAFF. CDR3 nucleotides: TGCGCCAGCAGCTCTCAGGGGGTGGGGAACACTGAAGCTTTCTTT.

The chain recombines TRBV5-1 with TRBJ2-3; D remains unclear. This CDR3 is 16 amino acids long. Germline lookup yields CDR1 SGHRS and CDR2 YFSETQ. The ends were cut back, 0 bases at V and 0 bases at J, with 11 bases in the middle. The CDR3 bases are TGCGCCAGCAGCTTGGGCAGCGTGGTCAGCACAGATACGCAGTATTTT. It yields the protein CASSLGSVVSTDTQYF.

A note on this clone: The same CDR3 also results from other DNA sequences found in this sample. The V gene is TRBV3-1 (or the pseudogene TRBV3-2), the J gene TRBJ1-5, with 10 bases that match TRBD1. The CDR3 length is 14 residues. The ends lost 4 bases at V and 7 bases at J; junction bases unmatched: 4. Germline CDR1 is LGHDT and CDR2 is YNNKEL (reference sequence). Written as DNA, the CDR3 is TGTGCCAGCAGCCGGGACAGGGGTTACCAGCCCCAGCATTTT. The encoded protein is CASSRDRGYQPQHF.

The rearrangement links TRBV7-2 to TRBJ1-5; possible D gene TRBD1, 6 bases. The CDR3 is 15 residues long. Germline loops: CDR1 SGHTA, CDR2 FQGNSA. The V end lost 4 bases, the J end lost 3 bases, and 13 bases lay between the germline ends. This chain's CDR3 is CASSSLDSSNQPQHF. CDR3 DNA sequence: TGTGCCAGCAGCTCCCTGGACAGTTCCAATCAGCCCCAGCATTTT.

The genes are TRBV24-1 and TRBJ1-6, with D possibly matching TRBD1 (5 bases). The CDR3 loop spans 14 amino acids. Per the germline V gene, CDR1 is KGHDR and CDR2 is SFDVKD. Trimming pared 3 bases from V and 7 bases from J, leaving 9 bases between. The CDR3 region is CATSDKGRNSPLHF. Written as DNA, the CDR3 is TGTGCCACCAGTGATAAGGGGAGGAATTCACCCCTCCACTTT.

This chain's CDR3 is CASSQVPGTSGGGTGELFF. As DNA, the CDR3 is TGTGCCAGCAGCCAAGTTCCCGGGACTAGCGGGGGAGGTACCGGGGAGCTGTTTTTT. V and J are TRBV4-2 and TRBJ2-2; 14 bases agree with TRBD2. Germline CDR1 is LGHNA and CDR2 is YNFKEQ. With 1 base clipped from V and 5 bases from J, the junction kept 9 bases outside the gene matches. The length of the CDR3 is 19 residues.

The chain recombines TRBV9 with TRBJ1-3; no definite D call. The CDR3 contains 14 residues. The V gene's germline CDR1 is SGDLS and CDR2 YYNGEE. V lost 4 bases to trimming and J lost 0 bases, with 8 bases between them. The CDR3 is CASSFTDSGNTIYF. In nucleotides, the CDR3 is TGTGCCAGCAGCTTTACAGACTCTGGAAACACCATATATTTT. The whole variable domain, filled in from reference TRBV9 and TRBJ1-3, reads DSGVTQTPKHLITATGQRVTLRCSPRSGDLSVYWYQQSLDQGLQFLIQYYNGEERAKGNILERFSAQQFPDLHSELNLSSLELGDSALYFCASSFTDSGNTIYFGEGSWLTVV.

This clone was seen only a few times. This chain links TRBV12-3 or TRBV12-4 with TRBJ2-7, with D hard to call. The CDR3 contains 12 residues. V lost 4 bases, J lost 2 bases, and 6 bases lay in between. This chain's CDR3 is CASSSDTYEQYV. The CDR3 nucleotides read TGTGCCAGCAGTTCCGACACCTACGAGCAGTACGTC.

This rearrangement joins TRBV5-1 to TRBJ2-3, with a possible D match to TRBD1 (6 bases). The CDR3 length is 14 residues. V was shortened by 4 bases and J by 4 bases, with 13 bases between the two germline ends. CDR1 is SGHRS and CDR2 is YFSETQ in the germline V gene. The CDR3 DNA reads TGCGCCAGCAGCATACAGGGTACGGCAGATACGCAGTATTTT. It specifies CASSIQGTADTQYF.

This clone appeared a few times. The J gene is TRBJ1-5, the V gene TRBV6-1, with D possibly TRBD1 on 5 matching bases. This CDR3 spans 14 amino acids. Germline V gene sequence: CDR1 MNHNS, CDR2 SASEGT. V lost 2 bases and J 6 bases, leaving 11 bases between the germline ends. The CDR3 reads CASSEPGKGQPQHF. The CDR3 DNA sequence: TGTGCCAGCAGTGAACCAGGGAAAGGTCAGCCCCAGCATTTT.

The rearrangement uses TRBV5-6 and TRBJ1-6; 8 nucleotides align to TRBD1. Trimming removed 0 bases from V and 9 bases from J; junction bases left unmatched: 8. The CDR3 contains 16 residues. Germline loops: CDR1 SGHDT, CDR2 YYEEEE. The CDR3 DNA reads as TGTGCCAGCAGCTTGGAACTCGACAGGGGTAGTTCACCCCTCCACTTT. Translating it yields CASSLELDRGSSPLHF.

The rearrangement links TRBV3-1 (or the pseudogene TRBV3-2) to TRBJ2-3; 10 bases map to TRBD2. After removal of 4 bases from V and 0 bases from J, the junction contained 4 bases not matched to a gene. The CDR3 has 16 amino acids. The germline gives CDR1 LGHDT, CDR2 YNNKEL (reference sequence). Written as DNA, the CDR3 is TGTGCCAGCAGCCGGACTAGCGGTCTTAGCACAGATACGCAGTATTTT. It specifies CASSRTSGLSTDTQYF.